This T cell receptor beta chain derives from a study of T cells after yellow fever vaccination. Study results and limitations: Peaking on day 5 versus 15, the secondary response was faster but weaker.

This clonotype was observed a few times. Its antigen is unidentified. From the 5' RACE reads, TCRdb called clonotypes with MiXCR, one entry per CDR3 protein. This table holds approximately 550,000 distinct CDR3 sequences, roughly a fifth found once. V shed 5 bases, J shed 2 bases, and the junction held 9 bases outside the gene matches. Germline V gene sequence: CDR1 DFQATT, CDR2 SNEGSKA (reference sequence). This CDR3 contains 15 residues. This TCR was recovered from a man aged 30 to 39 who received the YFV17D yellow fever vaccine. The sample consisted of PBMCs, taken 15 days after the yellow fever booster vaccination. This chain joins TRBV20-1 and TRBJ2-3; TRBD2 agrees at 8 bases. The CDR3 protein is CSAQSWREATDTQYF. The CDR3 DNA reads as TGCAGTGCTCAGAGTTGGCGGGAGGCCACAGATACGCAGTATTTT.